This entry lists 21 T cell receptor beta chains sequenced from one sample in a study of blood T cell repertoires in COVID-19. TCRdb's copy holds only in-frame clones and misses some; the assay was immunoSEQ multiplex PCR. The profile shows 57,000 or so clones, approximately 88% of them singletons. Sequencing input: peripheral blood. These receptors were collected from a man between 65 and 79 years old with active COVID-19.

The V and J genes are TRBV2 and TRBJ1-5; TRBD1 aligns across 8 bases. The CDR3 contains 16 residues. With 1 base clipped from V and 1 base from J, the junction kept 3 bases outside the gene matches. The V gene's germline CDR1 is SNHLY and CDR2 FYNNEI. Here the CDR3 DNA reads TGTGCCAGCAGTGAAGGGTACAGGGGGAGCAATCAGCCCCAGCATTTT. This translates into CASSEGYRGSNQPQHF.

V and J are TRBV6-1 and TRBJ1-5; D possibly corresponds to TRBD1 (5 bases). Germline values: CDR1 MNHNS, CDR2 SASEGT. V dropped 3 bases and J dropped 4 bases, with 13 bases sitting between them. The CDR3 runs 15 residues. The CDR3 DNA reads as TGTGCCAGCAGTGAGGGGCCTTGGGTTAATCAGCCCCAGCATTTT. Its translation is CASSEGPWVNQPQHF.

The V call is TRBV11-2, the J call TRBJ2-1, with 7 nucleotides matching TRBD2. After removal of 2 bases from V and 4 bases from J, the junction contained 11 bases not matched to a gene. Germline CDR1 is SGHAT and CDR2 is FQNNGV. The CDR3 totals 17 residues. The CDR3 loop reads CASSLSAGRNEYNEQFF. The CDR3 DNA follows: TGTGCCAGCAGCTTATCTGCCGGGAGGAACGAATACAATGAGCAGTTCTTC.

This chain joins TRBV28 and TRBJ1-1; D might be TRBD1 (6 bases). Germline CDR1 reads MDHEN; CDR2 reads SYDVKM. The CDR3 covers 14 residues. Trimming shortened V by 5 bases and J by 0 bases, and 10 bases separated the two germline ends. This chain's CDR3 is CASSPTGMNTEAFF. CDR3 DNA sequence: TGTGCCAGCAGTCCTACAGGGATGAACACTGAAGCTTTCTTT.

The V gene is TRBV28, the J gene TRBJ1-1; D is perhaps TRBD1 (6 bases). Trimming stripped 1 base from V and 6 bases from J, with 12 bases between. CDR3 length equals 14 residues. Germline values: CDR1 MDHEN, CDR2 SYDVKM. In nucleotides, the CDR3 is TGTGCCAGCAGTTTATATACAGGGACACCTGAAGCTTTCTTT. Amino acid sequence: CASSLYTGTPEAFF. Full variable domain (missing parts from reference TRBV28 and TRBJ1-1): DVKVTQSSRYLVKRTGEKVFLECVQDMDHENMFWYRQDPGLGLRLIYFSYDVKMKEKGDIPEGYSVSREKKERFSLILESASTNQTSMYLCASSLYTGTPEAFFGQGTRLTVV.

The chain is built from TRBV7-3 and TRBJ1-1; D not certain. The CDR3 extends over 15 amino acids. The ends were cut back, 2 bases at V and 2 bases at J, with 12 bases in the middle. CDR1 is SGHTA and CDR2 is FQGTGA in the germline V gene. CDR3 nucleotide sequence: TGTGCCAGCAGCTTAGGGCGACCAAGAAACACTGAAGCTTTCTTT. It yields the protein CASSLGRPRNTEAFF.

This clone came up once. The chain links TRBV18 to TRBJ1-6; D gene unclear. Trimming shortened V by 6 bases and J by 6 bases, and 15 bases separated the two germline ends. The CDR3 has 15 residues. Looked up from germline, CDR1 is KGHSH and CDR2 is LQKENI. CDR3 loop: CASSSMAAINSPLHF. The CDR3 DNA reads TGTGCCAGCTCTTCCATGGCGGCCATTAATTCACCCCTCCACTTT.

This clone was found a few times. The genes are TRBV27 and TRBJ2-5, with TRBD1 as a possible D gene (5 bases). The CDR3 sequence is 14 residues long. CDR1 is MNHEY and CDR2 is SMNVEV in the germline V gene (reference sequence). The ends were cut back, 3 bases at V and 3 bases at J, with 11 bases in the middle. CDR3 residues: CASSLTETEETQYF. DNA of the CDR3: TGTGCCAGCAGTTTGACAGAAACTGAAGAGACCCAGTACTTC.

The rearrangement uses TRBV21-1 and TRBJ1-6. TRBV21-1 is deemed a pseudogene. There are 13 residues in the CDR3. This CDR3 is CASLRERNSPLHF. Written as DNA, the CDR3 is TGTGCCAGCCTACGGGAGAGGAATTCACCCCTCCACTTT.

This chain links TRBV15 with TRBJ2-2, with 7 bases identical to TRBD2. V was pared by 7 bases and J by 2 bases, with 4 bases of the junction left unmatched. The CDR3 covers 14 residues. Germline V gene data show CDR1 as LNHNV and CDR2 as YYDKDF (reference sequence). The CDR3 here is CATITSENTGELFF. The CDR3 DNA follows: TGTGCCACCATCACTAGCGAAAACACCGGGGAGCTGTTTTTT.

The chain links TRBV10-3 to TRBJ2-7; 10 bases line up with TRBD2. Germline trimming cut 10 bases from V and 2 bases from J; bases unmatched to any gene: 23. CDR3 length: 19 amino acids. From germline, CDR1 is ENHRY and CDR2 SYGVKD. The CDR3: CATVSGLGTNSGRAYEQYF. CDR3 in DNA: TGTGCCACCGTGAGTGGATTGGGGACCAACAGCGGGAGGGCCTACGAGCAGTACTTC.

This clone was detected only once. The chain employs TRBV6-1 and TRBJ2-1; 7 bases are shared with TRBD1. The germline V gene has CDR1 MNHNS and CDR2 SASEGT. V gave up 2 bases and J gave up 6 bases; unmatched junction bases: 1. CDR3 size: 13 residues. The CDR3 spells CASSESGGNEQFF. CDR3 nucleotide sequence: TGTGCCAGCAGTGAATCAGGGGGCAATGAGCAGTTCTTC.

The J gene is TRBJ2-1, the V gene TRBV10-3, with 12 bases lining up with TRBD2. With 0 bases clipped from V and 0 bases from J, the junction kept 6 bases outside the gene matches. The CDR3 consists of 19 residues. Germline V gives CDR1 ENHRY, CDR2 SYGVKD. CDR3 sequence reads: CAISESASGRVSSYNEQFF. For the CDR3, the DNA is TGTGCCATCAGTGAGTCGGCTAGCGGGAGGGTGAGCTCCTACAATGAGCAGTTCTTC.

The J gene is TRBJ1-2, the V gene TRBV9; possibly TRBD1 for D (6 bases). This CDR3 contains 14 residues. Germline loops: CDR1 SGDLS, CDR2 YYNGEE. Trimming removed 4 bases from V and 2 bases from J, with 12 bases in between. In DNA, the CDR3 is TGTGCCAGCAGCCTAGGAACAGGGAACTATGGCTACACCTTC. It codes for CASSLGTGNYGYTF. Drawing the rest from reference TRBV9 and TRBJ1-2, the complete variable domain is DSGVTQTPKHLITATGQRVTLRCSPRSGDLSVYWYQQSLDQGLQFLIQYYNGEERAKGNILERFSAQQFPDLHSELNLSSLELGDSALYFCASSLGTGNYGYTFGSGTRLTVV.

The rearrangement joins TRBV2 to TRBJ2-4, with TRBD2 matching over 8 bases. Trimming at V came to 2 bases and at J to 0 bases, leaving 6 bases not matched to a gene. The CDR3 extends over 17 amino acids. Germline CDR1 is SNHLY and CDR2 is FYNNEI. Here the CDR3 DNA reads TGTGCCAGCAGTGAAAGAGTGGCGGGGGGAGCCAAAAACATTCAGTACTTC. Its translation is CASSERVAGGAKNIQYF.

The rearrangement uses TRBV7-9 and TRBJ2-2, with D unclear. This CDR3 has 13 amino acids. V was trimmed by 5 bases and J by 3 bases, leaving 7 bases between them. CDR1 is SEHNR and CDR2 is FQNEAQ in the germline V gene (reference sequence). The CDR3 DNA is TGTGCCAGCAGCCGACTCGACACCGGGGAGCTGTTTTTT. Protein sequence: CASSRLDTGELFF.

The chain carries TRBV30 and TRBJ1-5; tentatively, D is TRBD1 (5 bases). CDR1 and CDR2 (germline): GTSNPN, SVGIG (reference sequence). V was trimmed by 1 base and J by 3 bases, leaving 10 bases between them. This CDR3 has 14 amino acids. The CDR3 is CAWSGTGLNQPQHF. As DNA, the CDR3 is TGTGCCTGGAGTGGAACAGGCCTCAATCAGCCCCAGCATTTT.

The chain employs TRBV6-6 and TRBJ1-1; no firm D call. The CDR3 totals 12 residues. Trimming removed 3 bases from V and 10 bases from J, with 12 bases in between. Per germline, CDR1 MNHNY and CDR2 SVGAGI (reference sequence). CDR3 sequence reads: CASSYIVEGAFF. The CDR3 bases are TGTGCCAGCAGTTATATAGTGGAGGGAGCTTTCTTT.

The rearrangement uses TRBV6-5 and TRBJ2-3, with no clear D. CDR3 size: 13 residues. V shed 11 bases and J shed 2 bases, with 14 bases lying between them. Germline V gene sequence: CDR1 MNHEY, CDR2 SVGAGI. The CDR3 nucleotides read TGTGCCGAAACAGAGTTCCACACAGATACGCAGTATTTT. Amino acid sequence: CAETEFHTDTQYF.

The rearrangement joins TRBV14 to TRBJ1-1; D call uncertain. From germline, CDR1 is SGHDN and CDR2 FVKESK. The CDR3 spans 15 residues. V lost 5 bases and J lost 1, with 14 bases in between. The CDR3 loop is CASSRLVDWNTEAFF. For the CDR3, the DNA is TGTGCCAGCAGCAGATTGGTGGACTGGAACACTGAAGCTTTCTTT.

The rearrangement uses TRBV3-1 (or the pseudogene TRBV3-2) and TRBJ2-3, with a possible D match to TRBD1 (5 bases). The germline V gene has CDR1 LGHDT and CDR2 YNNKEL (reference sequence). This CDR3 contains 13 residues. Trimming stripped 4 bases from V and 3 bases from J, with 8 bases between. The CDR3 DNA follows: TGTGCCAGCAGCCCAACAGGTACAGATACGCAGTATTTT. It translates to CASSPTGTDTQYF.